The 4 T cell receptor delta chains below come from one sample, sequenced in a study of gamma-delta T cells after stem cell transplantation. TCRdb re-called the RT-PCR reads through CATT. This sample has 13,000 or so delta-chain clones, with approximately 31% found just once. Sequenced input: gamma-delta T cells. The source is a human donor. It is not recorded whose cells these are; they may come from a transplant donor.

This clone was seen a single time. The rearrangement joins TRDV1 to TRDJ1; TRDD3 aligns across 8 bases. The length of the CDR3 is 15 residues. Losses at the gene ends were 10 bases for V and 0 bases for J; bases not matched to a gene: 10. Germline-derived CDR1 and CDR2 are TSWWSYY and QGS. CDR3 nucleotides: TGTGCTCGTGATGGTCGTGGGGGATACACCGATAAACTCATCTTT. This sequence encodes CARDGRGGYTDKLIF.

In DNA, the CDR3 is TGTGCTCTTGGGGGCTGGGGGATAGTTAAGACAGCACAACTCTTCTTT. Amino acids: CALGGWGIVKTAQLFF. The chain carries TRDV1 and TRDJ2; TRDD3 matches at 10 bases. Germline assignment: CDR1 TSWWSYY and CDR2 QGS. The CDR3 is 16 amino acids. V lost 4 bases to trimming and J lost 4 bases; unmatched junction nucleotides: 6.

This clone came up a few times. J is TRDJ1 and V is TRDV1; 9 bases line up with TRDD3. V lost 3 bases, J lost 0 bases, and 17 bases stayed unmatched. The germline V gene encodes CDR1 TSWWSYY and CDR2 QGS. The CDR3 loop spans 20 amino acids. The CDR3 here is CALGDVHFLLGDRYTDKLIF. The CDR3 region has the DNA TGTGCTCTTGGGGATGTGCATTTCCTACTGGGGGACCGGTACACCGATAAACTCATCTTT.

This clone appeared a few times. This chain uses TRDV3 with TRDJ1; 8 bases are a match to TRDD3. After removal of 0 bases from V and 4 bases from J, the junction contained 19 bases not matched to a gene. Germline V gene lookup returns CDR1 TVYSNPD and CDR2 GDNSRS (reference sequence). The CDR3 is made up of 18 amino acids. In nucleotides, the CDR3 is TGTGCCTTTAGAAGTTACCCTGGGGGACCGGCCGAGAGCGATAAACTCATCTTT. This sequence encodes CAFRSYPGGPAESDKLIF. Variable domain in full (rest from reference TRDV3 and TRDJ1): CDKVTQSSPDQTVASGSEVVLLCTYDTVYSNPDLFWYRIRPDYSFQFVFYGDNSRSEGADFTQGRFSVKHILTQKAFHLVISPVRTEDSATYYCAFRSYPGGPAESDKLIFGKGTRVTVEP.